Sequencing of this T cell receptor beta chain was carried out in a study of T cells in localized non-small cell lung cancer. Study outcomes and limitations: Adjacent uninvolved lung tissue had the highest T cell clonality, exceeding tumor. Appearance in adjacent lung was seen for a median approximately 58 of the top 100 tumor clones. Because only a single region of the tumor was sequenced, heterogeneity remains possible. Among blood samples, higher T cell density accompanied longer overall survival.

TCRdb keeps only in-frame clones here, not all; method: immunoSEQ multiplex PCR. The data contain about 39,000 clones, roughly 77% of them singletons. V lost 5 bases, J lost 5 bases, and 18 bases lay in between. Germline CDR1 reads LNHDA; CDR2 reads SQIVND (reference sequence). The CDR3 runs to 15 residues. Concerning this clone itself: Its antigen is unidentified.

The sequence was obtained from a woman aged 35-75 years with stage II squamous cell lung carcinoma. The rearrangement links TRBV19 to TRBJ1-2, with D hard to call. Sequenced here: PBMCs, sampled before any cancer treatment. The CDR3 nucleotides read TGTGCCAGTAGTGATCCGGGCTCCCACCTGTATGGCTACACCTTC. This translates into CASSDPGSHLYGYTF.